The 18 T cell receptor beta chains below come from one sample, sequenced in a study of cytomegalovirus exposure and HLA in healthy donors. PCR used 60 Vbeta primers and 13 Jbeta primers. The data were produced by immunoSEQ multiplex PCR, yet TCRdb's version contains in-frame clones alone and is incomplete. The table includes 72,000 or so clones, 70% to 80% detected once. Sequenced: PBMCs. The receptors shown here come from a man between 18 and 35 years old in good health and CMV-seropositive.

This chain connects TRBV7-2 to TRBJ2-7, with D possibly matching TRBD1 (5 bases). The ends were cut back, 3 bases at V and 3 bases at J, with 12 bases in the middle. The CDR3 sequence is 14 residues long. CDR1 and CDR2 from the germline V gene are SGHTA and FQGNSA. DNA for the CDR3: TGTGCCAGCAGCTTCCCTACAGGAAACTACGAGCAGTACTTC. It is translated as CASSFPTGNYEQYF.

The chain combines TRBV7-9 with TRBJ2-7; D is ambiguous. The germline CDR1 and CDR2 sequences are SEHNR and FQNEAQ (reference sequence). There are 13 residues in the CDR3. V lost 1 base and J 3 bases, leaving 7 bases between the germline ends. CDR3: CASSLDLDYEQYF. The CDR3 nucleotides are TGTGCCAGCAGCTTAGACCTAGACTACGAGCAGTACTTC.

V and J are TRBV2 and TRBJ2-7; 12 nucleotides align to TRBD2. The trim removed 6 bases at V and 4 bases at J, leaving 7 bases unmatched. CDR3 length: 15 amino acids. The germline CDR1 and CDR2 sequences are SNHLY and FYNNEI. The CDR3 is CASRPTSGGSYEQYF. The CDR3 DNA sequence: TGTGCCAGCAGGCCGACTAGCGGGGGTTCGTACGAGCAGTACTTC.

This clone was recorded a few times. V gene TRBV5-6 combines with J gene TRBJ2-5; a possible D gene is TRBD1 (5 bases). The end of the DNA aligns better with TRBJ2-7, so the J call may be wrong. CDR1 is SGHDT and CDR2 is YYEEEE in the germline V gene. This CDR3 region has 13 residues. The CDR3 loop reads CASSLGGGYEQYF. DNA for the CDR3: TGTGCCAGCAGCTTGGGGGGCGGCTACGAGCAGTACTTC.

This clone was counted a few times. The chain links TRBV4-2 to TRBJ2-3, with 8 bases lining up with TRBD2. Per the germline V gene, CDR1 is LGHNA and CDR2 is YNFKEQ. This CDR3 region has 15 residues. Trimming removed 6 bases from V and 3 bases from J; junction bases left unmatched: 8. The CDR3 DNA is TGTGCCAGCAGTTCCGGGACTAGTATGACAGATACGCAGTATTTT. It codes for CASSSGTSMTDTQYF.

The chain is built from TRBV5-6 and TRBJ2-7; no clear D. Germline V gene lookup returns CDR1 SGHDT and CDR2 YYEEEE. V gave up 2 bases and J gave up 1 base, with 10 bases separating them. The CDR3 contains 14 residues. The CDR3 DNA sequence: TGTGCCAGCAGCTTTAACGGCGGATCCTACGAGCAGTACTTC. Protein product: CASSFNGGSYEQYF.

This clone has a single count. The J gene is TRBJ2-1, the V gene TRBV29-1; 9 bases are a match to TRBD1. V gave up 5 bases and J gave up 7 bases; unmatched junction bases: 6. This CDR3 has 13 amino acids. From germline, CDR1 is SQVTM and CDR2 ANQGSEA. CDR3 sequence (DNA): TGCAGCGTTTCCCCCGGGACAGGGAATGAGCAGTTCTTC. Protein product: CSVSPGTGNEQFF.

The genes are TRBV5-4 and TRBJ1-2; TRBD1 is a possible D gene (6 bases). This CDR3 has 16 amino acids. Germline CDR1 is SGHNT and CDR2 is YYREEE (reference sequence). V was shortened by 0 bases and J by 0 bases, with 12 bases between the two germline ends. CDR3 sequence reads: CASSLDGTQANYGYTF. The CDR3 DNA reads TGTGCCAGCAGCTTGGACGGGACACAAGCTAACTATGGCTACACCTTC.

The chain combines TRBV29-1 with TRBJ1-3; TRBD1 might be the D (6 bases). The CDR3 has 14 residues. The germline V gene encodes CDR1 SQVTM and CDR2 ANQGSEA. V lost 4 bases, J lost 0 bases, and 10 bases lay in between. Here the CDR3 DNA reads TGCAGCGTTGGTGAAGGGGGCTCTGGAAACACCATATATTTT. Protein product: CSVGEGGSGNTIYF.

A few counts support this clone. The V and J genes are TRBV2 and TRBJ1-1, with 9 bases fitting TRBD1. Germline CDR1 SNHLY, CDR2 FYNNEI. The junction had 4 bases not matched to a gene; V was cut back by 6 bases and J by 5 bases. The CDR3 totals 13 residues. CDR3 residues: CASRGQGTTEAFF. The CDR3 DNA sequence: TGTGCCAGCAGGGGACAGGGCACGACTGAAGCTTTCTTT.

This clone was detected a few times. This chain uses TRBV18 with TRBJ2-7; D might be TRBD1 (5 bases). The CDR3 consists of 16 residues. Germline values: CDR1 KGHSH, CDR2 LQKENI. Between the trimmed V and J ends, which lost 1 base and 0 bases, there was a span of 13 bases. The CDR3 sequence: CASSPRARGDSYEQYF. The CDR3 DNA sequence: TGTGCCAGCTCACCACGGGCAAGGGGCGACTCCTACGAGCAGTACTTC.

The chain uses TRBV6-1 and TRBJ2-7; D call uncertain. Germline CDR1 and CDR2: MNHNS and SASEGT. This CDR3 spans 11 amino acids. Deletions cut 5 bases from V and 5 bases from J, with 7 bases between. The CDR3 DNA sequence: TGTGCCAGCAGTCCGCTAAACGAGCAGTACTTC. This gives the protein CASSPLNEQYF.

This sequence joins TRBV30 and TRBJ2-3; 8 positions match TRBD2. Germline CDR1 is GTSNPN and CDR2 is SVGIG (reference sequence). This CDR3 spans 13 amino acids. J was trimmed by 1 base and V by 4 bases; bases with no gene match: 1. CDR3 in amino acids: CAWKLAGTDTQYF. CDR3 nucleotides: TGTGCCTGGAAACTAGCGGGCACAGATACGCAGTATTTT.

The chain's CDR3 is CASSSLRPSNGELFF. The CDR3 DNA sequence: TGTGCCAGCAGCTCCTTGCGGCCGTCCAACGGGGAGCTGTTTTTT. J is TRBJ2-2 and V is TRBV11-2, with D hard to call. The germline CDR1 and CDR2 sequences are SGHAT and FQNNGV. The CDR3 contains 15 residues. V lost 4 bases, J lost 7 bases, and 16 bases lay in between.

The V gene is TRBV14, the J gene TRBJ2-5; 9 bases match TRBD1. Germline V CDR1 and CDR2: SGHDN, FVKESK. This CDR3 contains 17 residues. V lost 3 bases to trimming and J lost 3 bases; unmatched junction nucleotides: 11. The CDR3 DNA follows: TGTGCCAGCAGCCAGGATTACAGGGGGCAGAAGGAAGAGACCCAGTACTTC. This gives the protein CASSQDYRGQKEETQYF.

The J gene is TRBJ1-4, the V gene TRBV6-1; weak D call: TRBD1 (6 bases). CDR1 is MNHNS, CDR2 SASEGT, per germline. This CDR3 has 14 residues. V was shortened by 3 bases and J by 7 bases, with 12 bases between the two germline ends. CDR3 nucleotides: TGTGCCAGCAGTGAGGCAGGGGAGGGTGAAAAACTGTTTTTT. Translation gives CASSEAGEGEKLFF.

The rearrangement joins TRBV28 to TRBJ1-3, with D uncertain. In germline, CDR1 is MDHEN, CDR2 SYDVKM. V lost 4 bases and J 0 bases, leaving 10 bases between the germline ends. This CDR3 region has 15 residues. The CDR3 DNA follows: TGTGCCAGCAGTTCCGACCGGGGCTCTGGAAACACCATATATTTT. Its protein is CASSSDRGSGNTIYF.

The chain combines TRBV30 with TRBJ2-7; D perhaps matches TRBD1 (6 bases). The CDR3 is 14 residues long. CDR1 GTSNPN and CDR2 SVGIG come from the germline V gene (reference sequence). Trimming took 5 bases from V and 0 from J, leaving 14 bases between them. The CDR3: CAWSRGSVSYEQYF. Written as DNA, the CDR3 is TGTGCCTGGTCCAGGGGTAGCGTCTCCTACGAGCAGTACTTC. Full variable domain (rest looked up from reference TRBV30 and TRBJ2-7): SQTIHQWPATLVQPVGSPLSLECTVEGTSNPNLYWYRQAAGRGLQLLFYSVGIGQISSEVPQNLSASRPQDRQFILSSKKLLLSDSGFYLCAWSRGSVSYEQYFGPGTRLTVT.